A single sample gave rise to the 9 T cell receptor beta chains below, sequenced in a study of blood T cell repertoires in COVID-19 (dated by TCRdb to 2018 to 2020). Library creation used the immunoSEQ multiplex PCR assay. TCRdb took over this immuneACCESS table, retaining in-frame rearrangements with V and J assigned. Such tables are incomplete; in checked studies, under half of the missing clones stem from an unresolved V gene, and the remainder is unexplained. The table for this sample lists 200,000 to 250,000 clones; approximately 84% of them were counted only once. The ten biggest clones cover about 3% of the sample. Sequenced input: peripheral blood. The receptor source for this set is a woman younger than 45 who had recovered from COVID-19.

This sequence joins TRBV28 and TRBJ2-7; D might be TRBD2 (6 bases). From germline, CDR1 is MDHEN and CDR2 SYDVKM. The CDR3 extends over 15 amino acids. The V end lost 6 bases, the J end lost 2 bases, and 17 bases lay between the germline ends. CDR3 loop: CASSPLSSATYEQYF. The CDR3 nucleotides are TGTGCCAGCAGCCCTCTATCTAGCGCAACCTACGAGCAGTACTTC.

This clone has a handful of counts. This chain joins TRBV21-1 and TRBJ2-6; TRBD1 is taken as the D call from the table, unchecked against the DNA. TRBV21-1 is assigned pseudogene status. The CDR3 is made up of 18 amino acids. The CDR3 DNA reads TGTGCCAGCAGCTATAGGGACAGGGCCAACTCTGGGGCCAACGTCCTGACTTTC. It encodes CASSYRDRANSGANVLTF.

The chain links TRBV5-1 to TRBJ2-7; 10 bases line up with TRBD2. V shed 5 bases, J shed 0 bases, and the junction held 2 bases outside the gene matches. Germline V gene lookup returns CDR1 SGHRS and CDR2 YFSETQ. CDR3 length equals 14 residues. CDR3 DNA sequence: TGCGCCAGCAGTCTAGCGGGAGACTCCTACGAGCAGTACTTC. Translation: CASSLAGDSYEQYF. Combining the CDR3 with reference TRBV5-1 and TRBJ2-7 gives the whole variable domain KAGVTQTPRYLIKTRGQQVTLSCSPISGHRSVSWYQQTPGQGLQFLFEYFSETQRNKGNFPGRFSGRQFSNSRSEMNVSTLELGDSALYLCASSLAGDSYEQYFGPGTRLTVT.

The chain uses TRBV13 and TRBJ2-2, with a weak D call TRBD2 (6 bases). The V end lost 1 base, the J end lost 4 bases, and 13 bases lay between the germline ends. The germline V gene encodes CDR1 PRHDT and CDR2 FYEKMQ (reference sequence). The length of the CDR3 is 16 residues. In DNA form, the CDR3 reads TGTGCCAGCAGCTTAGAGTCTAGCGACTTCACCGGGGAGCTGTTTTTT. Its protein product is CASSLESSDFTGELFF.

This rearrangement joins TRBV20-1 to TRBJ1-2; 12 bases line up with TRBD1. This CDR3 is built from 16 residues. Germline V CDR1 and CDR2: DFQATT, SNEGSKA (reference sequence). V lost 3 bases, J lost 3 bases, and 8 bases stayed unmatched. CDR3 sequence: CSASFKGQGAYYGYTF. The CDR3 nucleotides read TGCAGTGCTAGTTTTAAGGGACAGGGGGCCTACTATGGCTACACCTTC.

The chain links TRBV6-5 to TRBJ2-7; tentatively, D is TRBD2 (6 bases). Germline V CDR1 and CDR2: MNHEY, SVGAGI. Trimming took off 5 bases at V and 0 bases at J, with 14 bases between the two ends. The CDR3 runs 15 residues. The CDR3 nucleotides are TGTGCCAGCAGTAACGGGGGAAGCCTCTCCTACGAGCAGTACTTC. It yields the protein CASSNGGSLSYEQYF.

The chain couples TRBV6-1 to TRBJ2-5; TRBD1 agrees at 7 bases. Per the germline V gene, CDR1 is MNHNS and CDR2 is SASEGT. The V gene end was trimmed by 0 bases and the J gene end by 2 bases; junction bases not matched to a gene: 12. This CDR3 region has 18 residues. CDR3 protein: CASSEAPVDRLVQETQYF. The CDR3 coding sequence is TGTGCCAGCAGTGAAGCGCCTGTGGACAGGTTGGTTCAAGAGACCCAGTACTTC.

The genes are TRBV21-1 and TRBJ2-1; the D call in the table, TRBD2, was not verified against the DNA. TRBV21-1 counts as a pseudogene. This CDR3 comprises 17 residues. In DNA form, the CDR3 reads TGTGCCAGCAGCAAATGGGTCCCCCCTGCGGATAACAATGAGCAGTTCTTC. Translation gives CASSKWVPPADNNEQFF.

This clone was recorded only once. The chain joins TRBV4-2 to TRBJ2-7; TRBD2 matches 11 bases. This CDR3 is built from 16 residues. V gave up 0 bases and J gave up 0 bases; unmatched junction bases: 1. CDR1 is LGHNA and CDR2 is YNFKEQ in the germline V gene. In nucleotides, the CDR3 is TGTGCCAGCAGCCAAGATGGGACTAGCGGCTCCTACGAGCAGTACTTC. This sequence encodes CASSQDGTSGSYEQYF.